These 5 T cell receptor beta chains share one sample of origin, sequenced in a study of regulatory T cells in long-lasting Graves disease. The time point here: newly diagnosed GD, antithyroid drugs for less than 3 months. There was RNA extracted from PBMCs, and the TCR library was made from it. Arm-PCR with iRepertoire HTBI primers amplified the CDR3 regions for these TCR beta libraries. TCRdb analysed the multiplex PCR reads with MiXCR anew, one entry per CDR3 protein. The repertoire consists of about 240,000 distinct CDR3 sequences, with 20% to 25% occurring once and the leading ten covering 11% to 15%. Material: peripheral blood mononuclear cells (PBMCs), obtained at new diagnosis, from a patient treated with antithyroid drugs. The receptors derive from a female donor with Graves disease.

This clonotype was found many times. The chain couples TRBV20-1 to TRBJ2-1, with D perhaps TRBD1 (5 bases). Germline CDR1 is DFQATT and CDR2 is SNEGSKA (reference sequence). V was trimmed by 6 bases and J by 3 bases, leaving 9 bases between them. The CDR3 loop spans 12 amino acids. The CDR3 region has the DNA TGCAGTGCCGCAGGGAACTACAATGAGCAGTTCTTC. This codes for CSAAGNYNEQFF.

This clonotype appeared a single time. A far larger clone lies a single base away; this is likely a read error. The rearrangement joins TRBV3-2 to TRBJ1-1. TRBV3-2 is a documented pseudogene. CDR3 size: 12 residues. CDR3 in DNA: TGTGTCAGCAGCCAAGAATCTGGTGAAGCTTTCTTT. It codes for CVSSQESGEAFF.

By frequency in the sample, this clonotype is medium-sized. The gene calls are TRBV5-1 and TRBJ2-7; 8 nucleotides line up with TRBD2. Looked up from germline, CDR1 is SGHRS and CDR2 is YFSETQ. J was trimmed by 3 bases and V by 1 base; bases with no gene match: 3. This CDR3 is 14 amino acids long. The CDR3: CASSLSLAGYEQYF. CDR3 sequence (DNA): TGCGCCAGCAGCTTGAGTCTAGCGGGCTACGAGCAGTACTTC. Drawing the rest from reference TRBV5-1 and TRBJ2-7, the complete variable domain is KAGVTQTPRYLIKTRGQQVTLSCSPISGHRSVSWYQQTPGQGLQFLFEYFSETQRNKGNFPGRFSGRQFSNSRSEMNVSTLELGDSALYLCASSLSLAGYEQYFGPGTRLTVT.

The rearrangement joins TRBV6-5 to TRBJ2-2; TRBD2 agrees at 10 bases. Germline V lookup: CDR1 MNHEY, CDR2 SVGAGI. With 4 bases clipped from V and 1 base from J, the junction kept 6 bases outside the gene matches. The CDR3 is made up of 17 amino acids. Here the CDR3 reads CASSFFSGGMNTGELFF. In nucleotides, the CDR3 is TGTGCCAGCAGTTTTTTTAGCGGGGGGATGAACACCGGGGAGCTGTTTTTT.

The chain carries TRBV11-2 and TRBJ2-1; D remains unclear. The length of the CDR3 is 13 residues. Trimming pared 2 bases from V and 8 bases from J, leaving 10 bases between. The germline CDR1 and CDR2 sequences are SGHAT and FQNNGV. The CDR3, as DNA: TGTGCCAGCAGCTTATTGGGTAGGCATGAGCAGTTCTTC. This codes for CASSLLGRHEQFF.